A single sample gave rise to the 7 T cell receptor beta chains below, sequenced in a study of OX40 agonist ivuxolimab in advanced cancers. The data were produced by immunoSEQ multiplex PCR, yet TCRdb's version contains in-frame clones alone and is incomplete. The sample lists 75,000 to 95,000 clones, approximately 87% occurring once. The starting material was CD4+ or CD8+ T cells sorted from blood, obtained in a trial of the OX40 agonist ivuxolimab. Every receptor here comes from an adult with an advanced solid tumor such as melanoma, head and neck, liver or kidney cancer.

The chain carries TRBV7-8 and TRBJ2-5; 11 bases line up with TRBD2. The CDR3 is 17 residues long. CDR1 and CDR2 from the germline V gene are SGHVS and FQNEAQ. Losses at the gene ends were 6 bases for V and 7 bases for J; bases not matched to a gene: 16. Written as DNA, the CDR3 is TGTGCCAGCAGGGAAAGTCGTAGCGGGAGGGACCGTGGGACCCAGTACTTC. It yields the protein CASRESRSGRDRGTQYF.

The rearrangement links TRBV28 to TRBJ2-5; D ambiguous. Trimming took off 6 bases at V and 1 base at J, with 9 bases between the two ends. In germline, CDR1 is MDHEN, CDR2 SYDVKM. This CDR3 is 13 amino acids long. CDR3 bases: TGTGCCAGCAGAACTACCAGCCAAGAGACCCAGTACTTC. This sequence encodes CASRTTSQETQYF.

This clone has a single count. The J gene is TRBJ2-1, the V gene TRBV7-9, with D hard to call. The germline V and J ends were trimmed by 3 bases and 3 bases, with 12 bases remaining between them. CDR1 and CDR2 (germline): SEHNR, FQNEAQ (reference sequence). The CDR3 has 15 residues. The CDR3, as DNA: TGTGCCAGCAGCTTTGACGGTGGCAGCTACAATGAGCAGTTCTTC. Its protein is CASSFDGGSYNEQFF.

V gene TRBV29-1 combines with J gene TRBJ2-5; 8 bases are a match to TRBD2. Germline V gene sequence: CDR1 SQVTM, CDR2 ANQGSEA. Trimming removed 8 bases from V and 5 bases from J; junction bases left unmatched: 4. The CDR3 loop spans 11 amino acids. The CDR3 DNA sequence: TGCAGCTCACGGGAGGGGGAGACCCAGTACTTC. Translating it yields CSSREGETQYF.

The gene calls are TRBV28 and TRBJ1-1; 8 nucleotides align to TRBD1. Germline CDR1 is MDHEN and CDR2 is SYDVKM. The length of the CDR3 is 13 residues. Germline trimming cut 8 bases from V and 4 bases from J; bases unmatched to any gene: 6. CDR3 loop: CASQGARGTEAFF. The CDR3 DNA sequence: TGTGCCAGCCAGGGGGCCCGGGGCACTGAAGCTTTCTTT.

The chain links TRBV19 to TRBJ2-6; possibly TRBD1 or TRBD2 for D (5 bases each). Germline V gene data show CDR1 as LNHDA and CDR2 as SQIVND (reference sequence). Trimming left V 3 bases short and J 0 bases short, with 9 bases between. This CDR3 region has 16 residues. The CDR3 region is CASSMRGPSGANVLTF. As DNA, the CDR3 is TGTGCCAGTAGTATGAGGGGACCCTCTGGGGCCAACGTCCTGACTTTC.

The chain uses TRBV9 and TRBJ1-6, with unresolved D. This CDR3 has 14 residues. The germline gives CDR1 SGDLS, CDR2 YYNGEE. V dropped 1 base and J dropped 9 bases, with 11 bases sitting between them. CDR3: CASSVQGVSSPLHF. The CDR3, as DNA: TGTGCCAGCAGCGTACAAGGTGTTAGTTCACCCCTCCACTTT.